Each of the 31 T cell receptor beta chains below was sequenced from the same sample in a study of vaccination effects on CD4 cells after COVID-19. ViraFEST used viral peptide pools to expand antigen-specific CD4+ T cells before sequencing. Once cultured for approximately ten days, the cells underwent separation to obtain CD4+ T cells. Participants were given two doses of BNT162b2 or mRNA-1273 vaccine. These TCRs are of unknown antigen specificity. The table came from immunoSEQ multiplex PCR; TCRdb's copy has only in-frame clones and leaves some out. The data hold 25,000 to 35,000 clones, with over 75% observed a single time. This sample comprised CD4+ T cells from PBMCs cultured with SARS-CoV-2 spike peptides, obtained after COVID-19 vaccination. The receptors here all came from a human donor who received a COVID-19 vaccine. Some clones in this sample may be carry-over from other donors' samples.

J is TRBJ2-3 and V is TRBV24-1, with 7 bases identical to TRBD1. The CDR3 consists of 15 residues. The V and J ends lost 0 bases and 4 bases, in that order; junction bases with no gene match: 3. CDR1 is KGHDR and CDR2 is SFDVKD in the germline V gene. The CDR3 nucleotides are TGTGCCACCAGTGATTTGGCAGGGGGTGCAGATACGCAGTATTTT. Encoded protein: CATSDLAGGADTQYF.

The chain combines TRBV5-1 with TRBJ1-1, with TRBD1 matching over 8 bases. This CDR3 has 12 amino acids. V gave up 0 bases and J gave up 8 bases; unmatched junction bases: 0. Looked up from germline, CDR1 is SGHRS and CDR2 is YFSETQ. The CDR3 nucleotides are TGCGCCAGCAGCTTGGGGGACAGGGAAGCTTTCTTT. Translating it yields CASSLGDREAFF.

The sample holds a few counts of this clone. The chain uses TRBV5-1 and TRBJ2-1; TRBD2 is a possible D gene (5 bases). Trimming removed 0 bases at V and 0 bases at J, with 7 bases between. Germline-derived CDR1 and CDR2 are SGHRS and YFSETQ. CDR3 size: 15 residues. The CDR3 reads CASSLVGNSYNEQFF. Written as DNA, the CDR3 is TGCGCCAGCAGCTTGGTCGGGAACTCCTACAATGAGCAGTTCTTC.

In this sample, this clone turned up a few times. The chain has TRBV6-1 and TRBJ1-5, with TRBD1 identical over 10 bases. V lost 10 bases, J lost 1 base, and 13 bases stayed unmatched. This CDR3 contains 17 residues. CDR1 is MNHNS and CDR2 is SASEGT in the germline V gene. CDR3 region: CATTDRGQSSSNQPQHF. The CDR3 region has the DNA TGTGCCACCACTGACAGGGGGCAAAGTTCCAGCAATCAGCCCCAGCATTTT.

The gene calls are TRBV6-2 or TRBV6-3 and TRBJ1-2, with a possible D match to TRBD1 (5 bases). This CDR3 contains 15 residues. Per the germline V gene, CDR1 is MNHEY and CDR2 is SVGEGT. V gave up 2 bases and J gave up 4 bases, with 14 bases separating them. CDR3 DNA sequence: TGTGCCAGCAGTTACGTCGGCAGGGCCACCTATGGCTACACCTTC. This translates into CASSYVGRATYGYTF.

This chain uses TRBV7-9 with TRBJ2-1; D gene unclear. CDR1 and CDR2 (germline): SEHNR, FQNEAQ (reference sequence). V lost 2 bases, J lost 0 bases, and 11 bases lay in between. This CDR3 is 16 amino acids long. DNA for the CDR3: TGTGCCAGCAGCTTAATGGTGGGCAACTCCTACAATGAGCAGTTCTTC. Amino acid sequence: CASSLMVGNSYNEQFF.

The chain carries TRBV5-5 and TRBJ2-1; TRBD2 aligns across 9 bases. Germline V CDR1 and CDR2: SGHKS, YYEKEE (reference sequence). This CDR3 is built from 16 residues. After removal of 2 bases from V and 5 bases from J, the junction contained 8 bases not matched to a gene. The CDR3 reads CASSFIGGGANNEQFF. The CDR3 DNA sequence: TGTGCCAGCAGCTTTATTGGCGGGGGGGCAAACAATGAGCAGTTCTTC.

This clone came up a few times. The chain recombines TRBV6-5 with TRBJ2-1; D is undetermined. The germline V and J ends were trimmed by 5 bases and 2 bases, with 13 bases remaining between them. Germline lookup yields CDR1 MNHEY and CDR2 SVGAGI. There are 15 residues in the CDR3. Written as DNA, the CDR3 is TGTGCCAGCAGTAACCCACAGCGACCCTACAATGAGCAGTTCTTC. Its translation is CASSNPQRPYNEQFF.

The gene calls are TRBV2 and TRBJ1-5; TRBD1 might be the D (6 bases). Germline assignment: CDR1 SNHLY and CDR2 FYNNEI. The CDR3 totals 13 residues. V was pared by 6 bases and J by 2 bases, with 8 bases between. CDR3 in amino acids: CASRNRGNQPQHF. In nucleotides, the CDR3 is TGTGCCAGCAGGAACAGGGGCAATCAGCCCCAGCATTTT.

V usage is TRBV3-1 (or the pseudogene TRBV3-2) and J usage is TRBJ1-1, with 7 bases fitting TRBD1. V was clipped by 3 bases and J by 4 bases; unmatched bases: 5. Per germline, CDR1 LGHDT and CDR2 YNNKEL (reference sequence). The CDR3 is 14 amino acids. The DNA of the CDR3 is TGTGCCAGCAGCCACAGCGCAGGGGGCACTGAAGCTTTCTTT. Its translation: CASSHSAGGTEAFF.

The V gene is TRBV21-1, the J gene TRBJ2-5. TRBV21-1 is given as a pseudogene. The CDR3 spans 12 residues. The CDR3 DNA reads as TGTGCCAGCAGCAAACTGGAAGAGACCCAGTACTTC. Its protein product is CASSKLEETQYF.

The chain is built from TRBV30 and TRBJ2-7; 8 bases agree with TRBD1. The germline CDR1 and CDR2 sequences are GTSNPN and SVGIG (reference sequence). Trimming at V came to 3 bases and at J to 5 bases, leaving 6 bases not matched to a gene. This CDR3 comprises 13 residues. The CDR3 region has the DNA TGTGCCTGGAGCGCGGGACAGGTTCACGAGCAGTACGTC. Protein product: CAWSAGQVHEQYV.

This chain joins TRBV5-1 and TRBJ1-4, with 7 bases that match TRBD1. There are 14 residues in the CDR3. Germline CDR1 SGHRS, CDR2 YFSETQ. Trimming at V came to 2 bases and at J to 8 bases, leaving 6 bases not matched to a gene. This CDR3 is CASSFGDRDEKLFF. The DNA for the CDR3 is TGCGCCAGCAGCTTCGGTGACAGGGACGAAAAACTGTTTTTT. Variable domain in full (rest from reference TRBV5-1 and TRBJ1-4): KAGVTQTPRYLIKTRGQQVTLSCSPISGHRSVSWYQQTPGQGLQFLFEYFSETQRNKGNFPGRFSGRQFSNSRSEMNVSTLELGDSALYLCASSFGDRDEKLFFGSGTQLSVL.

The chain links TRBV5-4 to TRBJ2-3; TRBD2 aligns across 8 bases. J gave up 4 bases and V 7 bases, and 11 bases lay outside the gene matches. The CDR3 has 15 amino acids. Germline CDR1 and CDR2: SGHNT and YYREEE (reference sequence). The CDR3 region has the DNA TGTGCCAGCTCCTGGGGCGGGGGGCGGGCAGATACGCAGTATTTT. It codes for CASSWGGGRADTQYF.

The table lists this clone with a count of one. CDR3 nucleotide sequence: TGTGCCACCAAAATAGCGGGGCAAACCTACAATGAGCAGTTCTTC. Translated: CATKIAGQTYNEQFF. The chain is built from TRBV18 and TRBJ2-1, with 8 bases lining up with TRBD2. CDR1 and CDR2 from the germline V gene are KGHSH and LQKENI. The J segment lost 2 bases and the V segment lost 10 bases, leaving 10 bases of the junction unmatched. The CDR3 is made up of 15 amino acids.

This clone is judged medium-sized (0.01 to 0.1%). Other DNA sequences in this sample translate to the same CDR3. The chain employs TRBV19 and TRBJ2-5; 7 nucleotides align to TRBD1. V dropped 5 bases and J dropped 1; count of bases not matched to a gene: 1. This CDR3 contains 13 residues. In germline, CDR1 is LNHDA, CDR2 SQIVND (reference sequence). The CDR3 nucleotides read TGTGCCAGTAGTTGGGACAGCCAAGAGACCCAGTACTTC. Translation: CASSWDSQETQYF.

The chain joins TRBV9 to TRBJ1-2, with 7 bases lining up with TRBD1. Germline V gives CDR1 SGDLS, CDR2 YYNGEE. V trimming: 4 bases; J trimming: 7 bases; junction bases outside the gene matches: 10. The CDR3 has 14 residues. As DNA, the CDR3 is TGTGCCAGCAGCCCAAGACAGGGCCGTTCTGGCTACACCTTC. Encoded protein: CASSPRQGRSGYTF.

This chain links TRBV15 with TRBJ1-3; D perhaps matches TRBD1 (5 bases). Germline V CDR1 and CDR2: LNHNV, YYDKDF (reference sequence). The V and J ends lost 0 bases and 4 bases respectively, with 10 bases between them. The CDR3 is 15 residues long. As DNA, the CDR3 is TGTGCCACCAGCAGAGAGGGCAGGGCCGGAAACACCATATATTTT. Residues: CATSREGRAGNTIYF.

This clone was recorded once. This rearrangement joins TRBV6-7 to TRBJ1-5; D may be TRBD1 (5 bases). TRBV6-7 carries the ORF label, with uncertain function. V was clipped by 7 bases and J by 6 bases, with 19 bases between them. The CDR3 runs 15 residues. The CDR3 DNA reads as TGTGCCAGCATCCCCCCAGGGTCGGGGGGTCAGCCCCAGCATTTT. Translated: CASIPPGSGGQPQHF.

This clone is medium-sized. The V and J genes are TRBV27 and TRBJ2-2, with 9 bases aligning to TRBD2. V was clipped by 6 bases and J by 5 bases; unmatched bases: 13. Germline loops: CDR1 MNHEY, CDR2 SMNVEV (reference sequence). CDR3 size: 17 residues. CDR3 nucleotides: TGTGCCAGCAGGGTCCTTGCGGGGGGGCCTAGAACCGGGGAGCTGTTTTTT. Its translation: CASRVLAGGPRTGELFF.

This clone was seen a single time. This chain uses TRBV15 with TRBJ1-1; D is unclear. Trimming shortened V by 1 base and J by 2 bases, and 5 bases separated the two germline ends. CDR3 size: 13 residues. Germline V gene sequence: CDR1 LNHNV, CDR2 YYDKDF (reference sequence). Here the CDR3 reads CATSRARNTEAFF. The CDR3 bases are TGTGCCACCAGCAGAGCCCGTAACACTGAAGCTTTCTTT.

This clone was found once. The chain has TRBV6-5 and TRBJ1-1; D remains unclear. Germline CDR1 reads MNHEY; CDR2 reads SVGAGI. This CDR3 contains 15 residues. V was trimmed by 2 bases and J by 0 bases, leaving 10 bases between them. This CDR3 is CASSYRFDMNTEAFF. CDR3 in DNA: TGTGCCAGCAGTTACCGATTCGATATGAACACTGAAGCTTTCTTT.

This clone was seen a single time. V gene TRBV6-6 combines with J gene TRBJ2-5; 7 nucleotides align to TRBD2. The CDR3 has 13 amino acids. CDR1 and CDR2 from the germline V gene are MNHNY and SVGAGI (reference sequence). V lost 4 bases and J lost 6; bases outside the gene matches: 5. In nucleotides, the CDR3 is TGTGCCAGCAGTTCGAACGGGGGGAAGACCCAGTACTTC. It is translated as CASSSNGGKTQYF.

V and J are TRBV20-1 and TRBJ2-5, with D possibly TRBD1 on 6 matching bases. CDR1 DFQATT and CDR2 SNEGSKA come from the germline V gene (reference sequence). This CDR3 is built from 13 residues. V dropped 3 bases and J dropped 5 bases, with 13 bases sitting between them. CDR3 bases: TGCAGTGCTAGTCGGCAGGGGACCGAGACCCAGTACTTC. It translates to CSASRQGTETQYF.

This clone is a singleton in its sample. CDR3 DNA: TGTGCCACCAGCAGAACTTTAATACAGGAAACTGATGGCTACACCTTC. Protein product: CATSRTLIQETDGYTF. This rearrangement joins TRBV15 to TRBJ1-2, with a tentative D call TRBD1 (5 bases). The CDR3 contains 16 residues. The V and J ends lost 2 bases and 6 bases respectively, with 19 bases between them. CDR1 is LNHNV, CDR2 YYDKDF, per germline (reference sequence).

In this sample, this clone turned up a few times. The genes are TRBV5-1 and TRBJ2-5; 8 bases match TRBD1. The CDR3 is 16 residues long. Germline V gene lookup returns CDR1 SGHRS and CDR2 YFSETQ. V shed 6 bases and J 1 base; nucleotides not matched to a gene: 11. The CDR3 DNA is TGCGCCAGCACAATTCCCGGGACAGGTAGCCAAGAGACCCAGTACTTC. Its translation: CASTIPGTGSQETQYF.

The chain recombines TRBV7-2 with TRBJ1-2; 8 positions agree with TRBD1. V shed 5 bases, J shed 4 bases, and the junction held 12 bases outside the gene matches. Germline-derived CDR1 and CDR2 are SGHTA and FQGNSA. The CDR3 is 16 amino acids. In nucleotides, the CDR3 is TGTGCCAGCAGCCCAGCCGGGACAGGAAATCTCTATGGCTACACCTTC. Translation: CASSPAGTGNLYGYTF.

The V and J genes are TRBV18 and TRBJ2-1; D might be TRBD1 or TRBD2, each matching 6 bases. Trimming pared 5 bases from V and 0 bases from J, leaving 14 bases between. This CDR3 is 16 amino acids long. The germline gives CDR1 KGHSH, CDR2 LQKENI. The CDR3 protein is CASSRGGPSSYNEQFF. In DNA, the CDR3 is TGTGCCAGCTCAAGAGGGGGGCCTTCCTCCTACAATGAGCAGTTCTTC.

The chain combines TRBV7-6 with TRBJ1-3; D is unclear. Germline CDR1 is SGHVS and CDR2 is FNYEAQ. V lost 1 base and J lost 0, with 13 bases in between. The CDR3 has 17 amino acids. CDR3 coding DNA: TGTGCCAGCAGCTTAGGAGCTCTATGGGACTCTGGAAACACCATATATTTT. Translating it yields CASSLGALWDSGNTIYF.

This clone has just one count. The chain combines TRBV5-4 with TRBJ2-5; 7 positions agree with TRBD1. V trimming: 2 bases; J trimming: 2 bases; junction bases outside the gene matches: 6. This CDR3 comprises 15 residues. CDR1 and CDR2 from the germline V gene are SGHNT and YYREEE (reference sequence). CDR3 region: CASSFKNRGQETQYF. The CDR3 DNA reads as TGTGCCAGCAGCTTTAAAAACAGGGGACAAGAGACCCAGTACTTC.

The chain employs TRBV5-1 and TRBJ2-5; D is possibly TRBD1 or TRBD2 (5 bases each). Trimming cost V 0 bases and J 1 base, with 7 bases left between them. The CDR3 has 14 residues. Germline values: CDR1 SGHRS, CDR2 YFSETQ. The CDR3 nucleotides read TGCGCCAGCAGCTTGGGGGGGAGCCAAGAGACCCAGTACTTC. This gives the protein CASSLGGSQETQYF.